This T cell receptor beta chain is drawn from a study of radiotherapy plus CTLA-4 blockade in lung cancer. For the study at large: Overall, 15% to 20% of patients showed an objective response, while 31% attained disease control.

As regards this clone: The antigen remains unidentified.

Study-level points and caveats: Tumor-derived TCR clones expanded in blood after radiotherapy plus ipilimumab. Together with interferon-beta, which increased in serum after radiation, early dynamic changes in blood T cell clones were reportedly the best predictors of response.

TCRdb keeps only in-frame clones here, not all; method: immunoSEQ multiplex PCR. The sample lists around 45,000 clones, approximately 90% seen once, with 7.8% in the top ten. The V end lost 1 base, the J end lost 6 bases, and 10 bases lay between the germline ends. Germline V CDR1 and CDR2: SGHTA, FQGNSA. This CDR3 comprises 13 residues. The chain employs TRBV7-2 and TRBJ2-7; D may be TRBD2 (6 bases). This clonotype was sampled from a human donor with non-small cell lung cancer whose response to radiotherapy plus ipilimumab could not be evaluated. Specimen: peripheral blood, collected from a patient treated with radiotherapy plus ipilimumab. CDR3 residues: CASSLVEGGEQYF. The CDR3 DNA reads TGTGCCAGCAGCTTAGTAGAGGGAGGCGAGCAGTACTTC.